The 12 T cell receptor beta chains reported below all come from one sample, sequenced in a study of cytomegalovirus exposure and HLA in healthy donors. The PCR employed 60 Vbeta primers together with 13 Jbeta primers. Clones were read by immunoSEQ multiplex PCR, and TCRdb kept only the in-frame ones, dropping some. The sample shows around 110,000 clones, nearly 75% of them seen only once. Sequencing was done on a sample of PBMCs. These receptors originate from a man aged 25 to 45 in good health and CMV-seropositive.

The V call is TRBV2, the J call TRBJ1-5; maybe TRBD1 (5 bases). The germline V gene has CDR1 SNHLY and CDR2 FYNNEI. V was shortened by 7 bases and J by 0 bases, with 13 bases between the two germline ends. CDR3 length: 15 residues. CDR3 DNA: TGTGCCAGCAAACAGGACCGATATAGCAATCAGCCCCAGCATTTT. Translated: CASKQDRYSNQPQHF.

The chain is built from TRBV11-2 and TRBJ2-7; maybe TRBD2 (6 bases). CDR1 and CDR2 from the germline V gene are SGHAT and FQNNGV. The CDR3 runs to 13 residues. V lost 5 bases to trimming and J lost 2 bases, with 10 bases between them. The CDR3 coding sequence is TGTGCCAGCAGCCCTTGGGGGGCCTACGAGCAGTACTTC. This sequence encodes CASSPWGAYEQYF.

V usage is TRBV29-1 and J usage is TRBJ2-2; D gene uncertain. Germline values: CDR1 SQVTM, CDR2 ANQGSEA. The CDR3 has 13 residues. V lost 6 bases and J lost 6, with 14 bases in between. This CDR3 is CSVGFRPAGELFF. CDR3 nucleotide sequence: TGCAGCGTCGGGTTCCGACCGGCCGGGGAGCTGTTTTTT.

The chain is built from TRBV5-6 and TRBJ1-3, with D possibly being TRBD1 (6 bases). The CDR3 has 18 residues. V lost 2 bases, J lost 3 bases, and 21 bases lay in between. The germline V gene has CDR1 SGHDT and CDR2 YYEEEE. The CDR3 reads CASSLKKSRQELGNTIYF. CDR3 in DNA: TGTGCCAGCAGCTTAAAAAAAAGCCGACAGGAGCTTGGAAACACCATATATTTT. Variable domain in full (rest from reference TRBV5-6 and TRBJ1-3): DAGVTQSPTHLIKTRGQQVTLRCSPKSGHDTVSWYQQALGQGPQFIFQYYEEEERQRGNFPDRFSGHQFPNYSSELNVNALLLGDSALYLCASSLKKSRQELGNTIYFGEGSWLTVV.

This rearrangement joins TRBV28 to TRBJ1-2, with TRBD1 matching over 11 bases. Germline V CDR1 and CDR2: MDHEN, SYDVKM. CDR3 size: 13 residues. V lost 6 bases to trimming and J lost 8 bases; unmatched junction nucleotides: 5. CDR3 nucleotide sequence: TGTGCCAGCAGGTTTGGGACAGGGGGAGGCTACACCTTC. This encodes CASRFGTGGGYTF.

The V gene is TRBV4-3, the J gene TRBJ1-1; 8 positions match TRBD1. V lost 2 bases and J lost 3; bases outside the gene matches: 5. Germline CDR1 reads LGHNA; CDR2 reads YSLEER. The CDR3 runs 15 residues. CDR3 residues: CASSQRTGRDTEAFF. In DNA form, the CDR3 reads TGCGCCAGCAGCCAACGGACAGGGAGGGACACTGAAGCTTTCTTT.

In nucleotides, the CDR3 is TGTGCCAGCAGCAAAGCTCGGTGTGAGACTAGCGGGGGGCAAGAGACCCAGTACTTC. Protein sequence: CASSKARCETSGGQETQYF. V gene TRBV21-1 combines with J gene TRBJ2-5; the tabulated D call, TRBD2, remains unverified against the DNA. TRBV21-1 is shown as a pseudogene. The CDR3 length is 19 residues.

The V gene is TRBV18, the J gene TRBJ2-5; the match to TRBD2 covers 8 bases. The junction had 7 bases not matched to a gene; V was cut back by 2 bases and J by 2 bases. Germline CDR1 reads KGHSH; CDR2 reads LQKENI. This CDR3 comprises 16 residues. Here the CDR3 reads CASSPTLAGVQETQYF. CDR3 nucleotide sequence: TGTGCCAGCTCACCAACCCTAGCGGGCGTTCAAGAGACCCAGTACTTC.

In its sample, this clone was seen a few times. This chain connects TRBV6-1 to TRBJ1-1; D gene unclear. The CDR3 loop spans 15 amino acids. CDR1 is MNHNS and CDR2 is SASEGT in the germline V gene. Trimming stripped 7 bases from V and 5 bases from J, with 20 bases between. Here the CDR3 reads CASMTSQTSGTEAFF. Written as DNA, the CDR3 is TGTGCCAGCATGACGTCCCAGACAAGTGGGACTGAAGCTTTCTTT.

The rearrangement links TRBV4-2 to TRBJ2-7; TRBD1 matches 9 bases. CDR1 and CDR2 (germline): LGHNA, YNFKEQ. V gave up 0 bases and J gave up 7 bases; unmatched junction bases: 7. This CDR3 is 15 amino acids long. The CDR3 here is CASSQDWTGVREQYF. CDR3 DNA sequence: TGTGCCAGCAGCCAAGATTGGACAGGGGTTAGGGAGCAGTACTTC.

This clone was observed a handful of times. This rearrangement joins TRBV19 to TRBJ1-1; D gene ambiguous. The germline gives CDR1 LNHDA, CDR2 SQIVND (reference sequence). This CDR3 region has 14 residues. The V end lost 3 bases, the J end lost 1 base, and 9 bases lay between the germline ends. In DNA, the CDR3 is TGTGCCAGTAGTATTCGGGGAGGGAACACTGAAGCTTTCTTT. Translation gives CASSIRGGNTEAFF.

This chain joins TRBV7-2 and TRBJ2-7; D is perhaps TRBD1 (6 bases). Trimming removed 3 bases from V and 5 bases from J, with 17 bases in between. CDR1 is SGHTA and CDR2 is FQGNSA in the germline V gene. This CDR3 has 15 residues. This CDR3 is CASSFLGAGSDEQYF. The CDR3, as DNA: TGTGCCAGCAGCTTCCTGGGGGCGGGCAGTGACGAGCAGTACTTC.